This T cell receptor beta chain was documented in a study of cytotoxic CD8 clonotypes in ibrutinib-treated CLL. This clone was observed many times. Its antigen is not known. Study outcomes and limitations: Clonality went up at ibrutinib response and then declined back toward baseline at progression.

The CDR3 has 13 amino acids. V shed 5 bases and J shed 4 bases, with 10 bases lying between them. Germline loops: CDR1 LNHDA, CDR2 SQIVND (reference sequence). The method was immunoSEQ multiplex PCR; TCRdb's version includes in-frame clones alone and lacks a portion of them. This table has about 40,000 clones, roughly two thirds appearing once. This sample comprised PBMCs, obtained at disease progression, from a patient treated with ibrutinib. This receptor was identified in a human donor with chronic lymphocytic leukemia. V gene TRBV19 combines with J gene TRBJ2-3, with D uncertain. The DNA for the CDR3 is TGTGCCAGTAGTTGGAAGGGTTCAGATACGCAGTATTTT. Translated: CASSWKGSDTQYF.